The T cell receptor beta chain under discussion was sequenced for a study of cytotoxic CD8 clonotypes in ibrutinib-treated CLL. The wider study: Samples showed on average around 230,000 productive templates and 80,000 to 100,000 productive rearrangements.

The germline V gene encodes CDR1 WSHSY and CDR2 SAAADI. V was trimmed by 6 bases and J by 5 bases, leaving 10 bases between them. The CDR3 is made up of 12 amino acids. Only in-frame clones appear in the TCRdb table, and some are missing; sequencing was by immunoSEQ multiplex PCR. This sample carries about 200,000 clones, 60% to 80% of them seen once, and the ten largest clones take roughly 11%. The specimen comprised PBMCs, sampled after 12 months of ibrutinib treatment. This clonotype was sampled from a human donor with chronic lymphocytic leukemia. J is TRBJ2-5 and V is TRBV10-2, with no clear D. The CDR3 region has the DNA TGCGCCAGCAGAGAGGTTGGGGAGACCCAGTACTTC. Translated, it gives CASREVGETQYF.